This TCR beta chain was documented in a study of blood T cell repertoires in COVID-19. Sequencing was performed with immunoSEQ multiplex PCR; in TCRdb, only in-frame clones are kept and a portion is missing. The sample lists 200,000 to 300,000 clones, roughly 84% occurring once. Sequencing was carried out using peripheral blood. The clonotype was recovered from a woman in her thirties or forties who had recovered from COVID-19.

The CDR3 is CASSQDPRETQYF. The CDR3 nucleotides are TGTGCCAGCAGCCAAGATCCGAGAGAGACCCAGTACTTC. The genes are TRBV4-2 and TRBJ2-5; D not resolved. Looked up from germline, CDR1 is LGHNA and CDR2 is YNFKEQ. This CDR3 contains 13 residues. With 0 bases removed from V and 4 bases from J, the gap between germline ends came to 6 bases.